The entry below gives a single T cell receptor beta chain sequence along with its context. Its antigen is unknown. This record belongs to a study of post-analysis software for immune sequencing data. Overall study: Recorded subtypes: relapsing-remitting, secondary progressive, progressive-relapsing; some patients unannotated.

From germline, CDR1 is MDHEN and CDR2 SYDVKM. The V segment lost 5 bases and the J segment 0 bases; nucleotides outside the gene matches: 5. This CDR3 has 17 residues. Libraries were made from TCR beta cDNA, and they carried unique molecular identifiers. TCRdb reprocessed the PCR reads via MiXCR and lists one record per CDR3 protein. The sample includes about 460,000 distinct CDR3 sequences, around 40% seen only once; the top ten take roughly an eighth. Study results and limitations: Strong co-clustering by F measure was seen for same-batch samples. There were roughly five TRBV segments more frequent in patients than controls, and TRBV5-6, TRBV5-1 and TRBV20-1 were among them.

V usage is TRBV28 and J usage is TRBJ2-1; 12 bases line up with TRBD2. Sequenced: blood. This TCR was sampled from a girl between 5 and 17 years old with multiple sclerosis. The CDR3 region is CASSGLAGGPSYNEQFF. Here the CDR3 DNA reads TGTGCCAGCAGTGGGCTAGCGGGAGGGCCCTCCTACAATGAGCAGTTCTTC.